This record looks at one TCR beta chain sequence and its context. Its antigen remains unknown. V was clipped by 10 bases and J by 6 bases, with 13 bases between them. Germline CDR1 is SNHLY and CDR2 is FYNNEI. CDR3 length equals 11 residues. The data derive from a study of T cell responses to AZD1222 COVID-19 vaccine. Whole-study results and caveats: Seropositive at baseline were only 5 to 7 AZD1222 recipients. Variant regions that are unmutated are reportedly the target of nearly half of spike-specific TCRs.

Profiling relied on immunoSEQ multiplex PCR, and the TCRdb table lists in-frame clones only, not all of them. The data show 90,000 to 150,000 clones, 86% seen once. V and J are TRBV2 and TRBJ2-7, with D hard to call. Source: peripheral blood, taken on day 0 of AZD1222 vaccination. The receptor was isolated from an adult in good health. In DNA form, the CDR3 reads TGTGCCATCACGGACCCCGGCGAGCAGTACTTC. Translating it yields CAITDPGEQYF. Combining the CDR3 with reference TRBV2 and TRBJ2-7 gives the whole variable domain EPEVTQTPSHQVTQMGQEVILRCVPISNHLYFYWYRQILGQKVEFLVSFYNNEISEKSEIFDDQFSVERPDGSNFTLKIRSTKLEDSAMYFCAITDPGEQYFGPGTRLTVT.